This TCR beta chain was captured by sequencing in a study of control samples from healthy donors and cancer patients. CDR3 length: 14 residues. The V gene's germline CDR1 is SQVTM and CDR2 ANQGSEA. Profiling relied on immunoSEQ multiplex PCR, and the TCRdb table lists in-frame clones only, not all of them. The table lists 75,000 to 90,000 clones, around nine tenths of them singletons, with roughly a tenth in the top ten. Source material: PBMCs. The gene calls are TRBV29-1 and TRBJ2-1; 7 nucleotides align to TRBD1. The sequence was collected from a woman aged 50 to 60 with colorectal cancer. The chain's CDR3 is CNRGGAAPYNEQFF. Here the CDR3 DNA reads TGCAACAGGGGTGGGGCAGCACCCTACAATGAGCAGTTCTTC.